The 20 T cell receptor beta chains below come from one sample, sequenced in a study of control samples from healthy donors and cancer patients. Some clones are missing from TCRdb's copy, which holds only in-frame ones; the method was immunoSEQ multiplex PCR. The table has tens of thousands of clones, about 86% seen once. The sequencing input was blood. These receptors were taken from a woman aged 45-65 years in good health.

V usage is TRBV6-2 or TRBV6-3 and J usage is TRBJ1-3; D is ambiguous. The germline CDR1 and CDR2 sequences are MNHEY and SVGEGT. The CDR3 is made up of 17 amino acids. V was clipped by 0 bases and J by 0 bases, with 12 bases between them. The CDR3 DNA reads as TGTGCCAGCAGTTACTCGATTTTGAGGGACTCTGGAAACACCATATATTTT. It encodes CASSYSILRDSGNTIYF.

The chain uses TRBV7-2 and TRBJ2-2; D is unresolved. The length of the CDR3 is 14 residues. Germline assignment: CDR1 SGHTA and CDR2 FQGNSA. The ends were cut back, 5 bases at V and 7 bases at J, with 14 bases in the middle. The CDR3 DNA reads TGTGCCAGCAGCCCACTACCGAAGGGCGGGGAGCTGTTTTTT. Its protein product is CASSPLPKGGELFF.

The rearrangement joins TRBV7-2 to TRBJ2-5; TRBD2 agrees at 9 bases. The CDR3 loop spans 14 amino acids. Germline values: CDR1 SGHTA, CDR2 FQGNSA. Trimming removed 8 bases from V and 5 bases from J; junction bases left unmatched: 9. CDR3: CASGTGLAVETQYF. DNA of the CDR3: TGTGCCAGCGGGACGGGACTAGCAGTGGAGACCCAGTACTTC.

V gene TRBV6-2 or TRBV6-3 combines with J gene TRBJ1-5, with 7 bases aligning to TRBD1. Germline loops: CDR1 MNHEY, CDR2 SVGEGT. V was pared by 0 bases and J by 4 bases, with 6 bases of the junction left unmatched. The CDR3 has 16 amino acids. The CDR3 loop reads CASSYSGRGGNQPQHF. For the CDR3, the DNA is TGTGCCAGCAGTTACTCCGGCAGGGGGGGAAATCAGCCCCAGCATTTT.

The chain is built from TRBV7-8 and TRBJ1-4; TRBD1 agrees at 7 bases. V shed 4 bases, J shed 5 bases, and the junction held 10 bases outside the gene matches. CDR1 and CDR2 (germline): SGHVS, FQNEAQ. This CDR3 spans 16 amino acids. CDR3 nucleotides: TGTGCCAGCAGCTCGTCGACAGGGCGGGCAAATGAAAAACTGTTTTTT. This gives the protein CASSSSTGRANEKLFF.

The rearrangement uses TRBV5-1 and TRBJ2-4, with D perhaps being TRBD1 or TRBD2 (5 bases each). CDR3 size: 16 residues. Germline V gives CDR1 SGHRS, CDR2 YFSETQ. V dropped 0 bases and J dropped 6 bases, with 16 bases sitting between them. The CDR3 coding sequence is TGCGCCAGCAGCTTGGGGGCCGGGGCAGGCCTAAACATTCAGTACTTC. This translates into CASSLGAGAGLNIQYF.

The rearrangement links TRBV6-2 or TRBV6-3 to TRBJ2-5; TRBD1 agrees at 8 bases. V was pared by 2 bases and J by 5 bases, with 7 bases of the junction left unmatched. The length of the CDR3 is 15 residues. Germline V CDR1 and CDR2: MNHEY, SVGEGT. CDR3 bases: TGTGCCAGCAGTTACCGAGGACAGGGCGAGGAGACCCAGTACTTC. Protein sequence: CASSYRGQGEETQYF.

The chain uses TRBV7-2 and TRBJ2-7; D gene unclear. Germline values: CDR1 SGHTA, CDR2 FQGNSA. This CDR3 contains 12 residues. The ends were cut back, 6 bases at V and 2 bases at J, with 8 bases in the middle. The CDR3 reads CASRGPTYEQYF. The CDR3 DNA follows: TGTGCCAGCAGAGGTCCAACCTACGAGCAGTACTTC.

V usage is TRBV20-1 and J usage is TRBJ1-1; D gene ambiguous. This CDR3 comprises 9 residues. CDR1 and CDR2 from the germline V gene are DFQATT and SNEGSKA (reference sequence). Trimming took off 5 bases at V and 5 bases at J, with 3 bases between the two ends. Written as DNA, the CDR3 is TGCAGTGCTCAGACTGAAGCTTTCTTT. Its protein product is CSAQTEAFF.

The chain joins TRBV10-3 to TRBJ2-5; 13 positions match TRBD2. There are 14 residues in the CDR3. The ends lost 6 bases at V and 4 bases at J; junction bases unmatched: 2. CDR1 and CDR2 (germline): ENHRY, SYGVKD. CDR3 sequence (DNA): TGTGCCATCAGGACTAGCGGGGGGCCAGAGACCCAGTACTTC. Its translation is CAIRTSGGPETQYF.

This chain connects TRBV18 to TRBJ2-5; TRBD2 aligns across 13 bases. Germline trimming cut 4 bases from V and 4 bases from J; bases unmatched to any gene: 6. This CDR3 is 16 amino acids long. Germline CDR1 and CDR2: KGHSH and LQKENI. Here the CDR3 DNA reads TGTGCCAGCTCACAACTAGCGGGAGGGCCTTTAGAGACCCAGTACTTC. Its protein product is CASSQLAGGPLETQYF.

This rearrangement joins TRBV7-9 to TRBJ2-3; 9 bases are a match to TRBD2. With 4 bases clipped from V and 1 base from J, the junction kept 6 bases outside the gene matches. Germline V CDR1 and CDR2: SEHNR, FQNEAQ (reference sequence). CDR3 size: 16 residues. The CDR3 loop is CASSSEREVGTDTQYF. CDR3 bases: TGTGCCAGCAGCTCGGAGCGGGAGGTGGGCACAGATACGCAGTATTTT.

This clone has a handful of counts. The chain is built from TRBV28 and TRBJ2-1; D gene ambiguous. V lost 7 bases and J lost 5, with 6 bases in between. This CDR3 comprises 11 residues. Germline assignment: CDR1 MDHEN and CDR2 SYDVKM. The CDR3 DNA follows: TGTGCCAGCACCCGAGACAATGAGCAGTTCTTC. Amino acid sequence: CASTRDNEQFF.

The V gene is TRBV19, the J gene TRBJ1-2, with 11 bases identical to TRBD1. The CDR3 runs to 16 residues. Germline lookup yields CDR1 LNHDA and CDR2 SQIVND (reference sequence). V lost 7 bases and J lost 4; bases outside the gene matches: 11. CDR3 in DNA: TGTGCCAGTAACGGACAGGGGGCTACCCTTCCCTATGGCTACACCTTC. It is translated as CASNGQGATLPYGYTF.

This chain uses TRBV7-9 with TRBJ2-7, with D maybe TRBD2 (6 bases). V was trimmed by 4 bases and J by 5 bases, leaving 12 bases between them. The germline CDR1 and CDR2 sequences are SEHNR and FQNEAQ (reference sequence). This CDR3 is built from 13 residues. For the CDR3, the DNA is TGTGCCAGCAGCTCCGATGGGGGGAACGAGCAGTACTTC. Translating it yields CASSSDGGNEQYF.

The chain is built from TRBV24-1 and TRBJ2-1; TRBD2 agrees at 14 bases. This CDR3 region has 17 residues. Germline values: CDR1 KGHDR, CDR2 SFDVKD. V lost 4 bases and J lost 7; bases outside the gene matches: 8. CDR3: CATSDGTSGGRTNEQFF. The CDR3 region has the DNA TGTGCCACCAGTGACGGGACTAGCGGGGGCCGAACTAATGAGCAGTTCTTC.

The CDR3 bases are TGTGCCAGCAGGATGGGACTAGCCCAAACCGGGGAGCTGTTTTTT. Residues: CASRMGLAQTGELFF. The V gene is TRBV7-2, the J gene TRBJ2-2, with 9 positions matching TRBD2. CDR1 SGHTA and CDR2 FQGNSA come from the germline V gene. The CDR3 totals 15 residues. J lost 5 bases, V lost 6 bases, and 7 bases had no gene match.

The chain combines TRBV15 with TRBJ2-3; 8 bases agree with TRBD2. This CDR3 spans 15 amino acids. Germline V gene lookup returns CDR1 LNHNV and CDR2 YYDKDF (reference sequence). The V segment lost 3 bases and the J segment 6 bases; nucleotides outside the gene matches: 8. The CDR3 reads CATSSGGGGRDTQYF. The CDR3 bases are TGTGCCACCAGCAGCGGCGGTGGCGGGAGGGATACGCAGTATTTT.

This clone was observed a handful of times. This sequence joins TRBV15 and TRBJ2-3, with a possible D match to TRBD2 (6 bases). There are 20 residues in the CDR3. CDR1 and CDR2 (germline): LNHNV, YYDKDF (reference sequence). Trimming took 0 bases from V and 2 from J, leaving 24 bases between them. CDR3 DNA: TGTGCCACCAGCAGAGAGGCCATAACGCCCGGGACTTCTCACACAGATACGCAGTATTTT. This translates into CATSREAITPGTSHTDTQYF.

V gene TRBV13 combines with J gene TRBJ2-3; a possible D gene is TRBD1 (5 bases). Germline CDR1 is PRHDT and CDR2 is FYEKMQ (reference sequence). V shed 0 bases and J shed 4 bases, with 11 bases lying between them. The CDR3 sequence is 15 residues long. The CDR3 here is CASSLGPLGADTQYF. CDR3 DNA sequence: TGTGCCAGCAGCTTAGGCCCCCTAGGGGCAGATACGCAGTATTTT.